These 25 T cell receptor beta chains were all obtained from the same sample, sequenced in a study of T cells in Graves' hyperthyroidism and ophthalmopathy. Regions amplified from RNA transcripts were the TCR beta CDR3 regions. Primed by the HTBI set, a first-round RT-PCR was run on the TCR CDR3. TCRdb called the multiplex PCR reads again in MiXCR, with one record for every CDR3 protein. The sample holds 530,000 or so distinct CDR3 sequences; around 46% are singletons and the top ten take roughly 8.2%. Source material: peripheral blood or thyroid tissue (not recorded which). The receptors originated from a woman between 18 and 29 years old with Graves' hyperthyroidism.

The V call is TRBV2, the J call TRBJ2-7; TRBD2 agrees at 9 bases. There are 12 residues in the CDR3. Germline CDR1 and CDR2: SNHLY and FYNNEI. The CDR3 reads CAREIAGDEQYF. Here the CDR3 DNA reads TGTGCTAGAGAGATAGCGGGAGACGAGCAGTACTTC.

V usage is TRBV29-1 and J usage is TRBJ1-5; TRBD1 might be the D (6 bases). CDR1 SQVTM and CDR2 ANQGSEA come from the germline V gene. The CDR3 covers 13 residues. V dropped 8 bases and J dropped 1 base, with 12 bases sitting between them. The chain's CDR3 is CSSPQGSNQPQHF. The CDR3 DNA reads as TGCAGCAGCCCACAGGGAAGCAATCAGCCCCAGCATTTT.

This chain links TRBV20-1 with TRBJ2-7; tentative D call: TRBD1 (6 bases). Germline V lookup: CDR1 DFQATT, CDR2 SNEGSKA (reference sequence). Trimming removed 3 bases at V and 6 bases at J, with 15 bases between. There are 13 residues in the CDR3. The CDR3 coding sequence is TGCAGTGCTAGCATCGGGACAAACGGCGAGCAGTACTTC. Its translation: CSASIGTNGEQYF.

This clonotype occurred many times. The chain's CDR3 is CASSVNNEQFF. In nucleotides, the CDR3 is TGCGCCAGTTCTGTGAACAATGAGCAGTTCTTC. The V and J genes are TRBV10-1 and TRBJ2-1; D unclear. This CDR3 is 11 amino acids long. In germline, CDR1 is WNHNN, CDR2 SYGVQD (reference sequence). Trimming left V 9 bases short and J 5 bases short, with 8 bases between.

This clonotype has only a few counts. The genes are TRBV14 and TRBJ1-2; perhaps TRBD1 as D (6 bases). CDR1 and CDR2 from the germline V gene are SGHDN and FVKESK. V was cut by 8 bases and J by 6 bases, with 19 bases left in between. The CDR3 runs to 14 residues. CDR3 in DNA: TGTGCCAGCTCACCACAGGGCCGGGGTAATGGCTACACCTTC. The encoded protein is CASSPQGRGNGYTF. Filled out from reference TRBV14 and TRBJ1-2, the complete variable domain reads EAGVTQFPSHSVIEKGQTVTLRCDPISGHDNLYWYRRVMGKEIKFLLHFVKESKQDESGMPNNRFLAERTGGTYSTLKVQPAELEDSGVYFCASSPQGRGNGYTFGSGTRLTVV.

This clonotype has ten or more counts. This chain connects TRBV13 to TRBJ1-6; 8 bases align to TRBD1. Germline V lookup: CDR1 PRHDT, CDR2 FYEKMQ (reference sequence). Trimming at V came to 5 bases and at J to 5 bases, leaving 5 bases not matched to a gene. The CDR3 spans 15 residues. The CDR3 protein is CASSRTGFDNSPLHF. Written as DNA, the CDR3 is TGTGCCAGCAGCCGGACAGGGTTCGATAATTCACCCCTCCACTTT.

The chain joins TRBV15 to TRBJ1-1; possible D gene TRBD1, 5 bases. The germline CDR1 and CDR2 sequences are LNHNV and YYDKDF (reference sequence). With 6 bases removed from V and 4 bases from J, the gap between germline ends came to 12 bases. This CDR3 comprises 13 residues. The CDR3 DNA sequence: TGTGCCACCAGTGAGGGACGTGGCACTGAAGCTTTCTTT. Amino acids: CATSEGRGTEAFF. The full variable domain, with the rest looked up from reference TRBV15 and TRBJ1-1, is DAMVIQNPRYQVTQFGKPVTLSCSQTLNHNVMYWYQQKSSQAPKLLFHYYDKDFNNEADTPDNFQSRRPNTSFCFLDIRSPGLGDTAMYLCATSEGRGTEAFFGQGTRLTVV.

This clonotype was recorded at least ten times. This chain connects TRBV7-6 to TRBJ2-3; possibly TRBD1 for D (6 bases). Germline CDR1 is SGHVS and CDR2 is FNYEAQ. The germline V and J ends were trimmed by 1 base and 1 base, with 12 bases remaining between them. CDR3 length equals 16 residues. The chain's CDR3 is CASSLGQDLRTDTQYF. The DNA for the CDR3 is TGTGCCAGCAGCTTAGGACAGGACCTTCGCACAGATACGCAGTATTTT.

This clonotype was detected once. The V and J genes are TRBV25-1 and TRBJ2-7; 7 positions agree with TRBD2. Per the germline V gene, CDR1 is MGHDK and CDR2 is SYGVNS. V was clipped by 8 bases and J by 3 bases; unmatched bases: 10. There are 14 residues in the CDR3. The CDR3 loop is CASPGVAGDYEQYF. DNA for the CDR3: TGTGCCAGCCCAGGAGTGGCGGGGGACTACGAGCAGTACTTC.

The chain uses TRBV11-2 and TRBJ2-7; 13 bases are shared with TRBD2. Losses at the gene ends were 7 bases for V and 6 bases for J; bases not matched to a gene: 9. Germline CDR1 reads SGHAT; CDR2 reads FQNNGV. This CDR3 contains 15 residues. The CDR3: CASKLLAGGPGEQYF. The DNA of the CDR3 is TGTGCCAGCAAATTACTAGCGGGAGGGCCGGGCGAGCAGTACTTC.

This clonotype was seen a few times. The chain has TRBV30 and TRBJ2-7; 16 nucleotides agree with TRBD2. The CDR3 contains 13 residues. The V gene's germline CDR1 is GTSNPN and CDR2 SVGIG (reference sequence). The V and J ends lost 5 bases and 7 bases, in that order; junction bases with no gene match: 2. The CDR3 nucleotides are TGTGCCTGGGGGACTAGCGGGAGGGGTGAGCAGTACTTC. Protein sequence: CAWGTSGRGEQYF.

In this sample, this clonotype turned up many times. The V gene is TRBV14, the J gene TRBJ2-2, with D unclear. This CDR3 contains 14 residues. Trimming stripped 5 bases from V and 2 bases from J, with 9 bases between. Germline V gene data show CDR1 as SGHDN and CDR2 as FVKESK. The CDR3 region has the DNA TGTGCCAGCAGCGAGCTCCTAAACACCGGGGAGCTGTTTTTT. Amino acids: CASSELLNTGELFF.

This clonotype showed up just a few times. This chain uses TRBV7-2 with TRBJ2-5; the match to TRBD2 covers 8 bases. This CDR3 contains 18 residues. The germline gives CDR1 SGHTA, CDR2 FQGNSA. V was clipped by 3 bases and J by 5 bases; unmatched bases: 17. The CDR3 reads CASSLKLDGRASLETQYF. The CDR3 DNA sequence: TGTGCCAGCAGCTTGAAGTTAGACGGGAGGGCCTCTTTGGAGACCCAGTACTTC.

Only a few counts were recorded for this clonotype. The rearrangement links TRBV20-1 to TRBJ1-4; 7 bases are a match to TRBD1. There are 16 residues in the CDR3. CDR1 and CDR2 from the germline V gene are DFQATT and SNEGSKA (reference sequence). J lost 3 bases, V lost 1 base, and 8 bases had no gene match. The CDR3, as DNA: TGCAGTGCTAGAGCGCTCTACGGGACAGCTAATGAAAAACTGTTTTTT. It codes for CSARALYGTANEKLFF.

This clonotype was counted at least ten times. CDR3 residues: CASKSGRAQETQYF. In nucleotides, the CDR3 is TGTGCCAGCAAGAGCGGGAGGGCCCAAGAGACCCAGTACTTC. The gene calls are TRBV2 and TRBJ2-5, with 10 bases aligning to TRBD2. In germline, CDR1 is SNHLY, CDR2 FYNNEI. This CDR3 region has 14 residues. Losses at the gene ends were 7 bases for V and 1 base for J; bases not matched to a gene: 3.

The chain recombines TRBV7-2 with TRBJ2-5, with 10 bases lining up with TRBD2. CDR3 length: 14 amino acids. The germline V gene has CDR1 SGHTA and CDR2 FQGNSA. V lost 2 bases, J lost 5 bases, and 2 bases stayed unmatched. CDR3 nucleotide sequence: TGTGCCAGCAGCTTATCTAGCGGGAGTGAGACCCAGTACTTC. Protein sequence: CASSLSSGSETQYF.

With regard to this clonotype: A read error may explain this, as a much larger clone is one base away. For the CDR3, the DNA is TGTGCCAGCAGTGAGATGAGCGGGAGACCCCACAGTGAGCAGTTCTTC. Translating gives CASSEMSGRPHSEQFF. This rearrangement joins TRBV25-1 to TRBJ2-1, with 8 bases aligning to TRBD2. V lost 3 bases to trimming and J lost 9 bases; unmatched junction nucleotides: 13. This CDR3 has 16 amino acids. CDR1 is MGHDK and CDR2 is SYGVNS in the germline V gene.

The rearrangement uses TRBV4-1 and TRBJ2-7, with 8 bases that match TRBD1. The germline gives CDR1 MGHRA, CDR2 YSYEKL. With V trimmed by 4 bases and J by 7 bases, 15 bases remained unmatched. This CDR3 has 16 residues. This CDR3 is CASSRSRTGISSEQYF. The DNA of the CDR3 is TGCGCCAGCAGCCGATCCAGGACAGGGATCTCCTCTGAGCAGTACTTC.

Points on this clonotype: A much larger clone differs by one base, so this may be a read error. The chain carries TRBV2 and TRBJ2-1; TRBD2 might be the D (6 bases). CDR1 and CDR2 (germline): SNHLY, FYNNEI. There are 14 residues in the CDR3. CDR3 bases: TGTGCCGGCAGAGACATGGGGGGAGGCAATGAGCAGTTCTTC. It codes for CAGRDMGGGNEQFF. The whole variable domain, filled in from reference TRBV2 and TRBJ2-1, reads EPEVTQTPSHQVTQMGQEVILRCVPISNHLYFYWYRQILGQKVEFLVSFYNNEISEKSEIFDDQFSVERPDGSNFTLKIRSTKLEDSAMYFCAGRDMGGGNEQFFGPGTRLTVL.

This clonotype was seen repeatedly, ten times or more. V gene TRBV7-2 combines with J gene TRBJ1-5, with D hard to call. Germline V gene sequence: CDR1 SGHTA, CDR2 FQGNSA. CDR3 length: 13 amino acids. V lost 5 bases, J lost 6 bases, and 11 bases lay in between. The CDR3 protein is CASSPRASQPQHF. CDR3 DNA: TGTGCCAGCAGCCCACGCGCGAGTCAGCCCCAGCATTTT.

This clonotype has a handful of counts. V gene TRBV19 combines with J gene TRBJ2-7, with D possibly TRBD1 on 5 matching bases. The germline gives CDR1 LNHDA, CDR2 SQIVND (reference sequence). The CDR3 contains 15 residues. V lost 5 bases and J lost 3, with 17 bases in between. The CDR3 bases are TGTGCCAGTAGTCCTGCTGACAGTCAAAACTACGAGCAGTACTTC. This translates into CASSPADSQNYEQYF.

V gene TRBV5-1 combines with J gene TRBJ2-5; 11 nucleotides line up with TRBD2. The CDR3 length is 16 residues. Germline V lookup: CDR1 SGHRS, CDR2 YFSETQ. The trim removed 6 bases at V and 2 bases at J, leaving 9 bases unmatched. CDR3 sequence (DNA): TGCGCCAGCACTCCCGGGACTAGCGGAGTTCAAGAGACCCAGTACTTC. Encoded protein: CASTPGTSGVQETQYF.

The V and J genes are TRBV12-3 or TRBV12-4 and TRBJ2-1; D gene ambiguous. Trimming removed 4 bases at V and 3 bases at J, with 10 bases between. CDR3 length equals 14 residues. CDR3: CASSSHVSYNEQFF. The CDR3 DNA reads TGTGCCAGCAGTTCCCACGTGAGCTACAATGAGCAGTTCTTC.

The chain carries TRBV2 and TRBJ2-2, with TRBD1 matching over 12 bases. Germline CDR1 is SNHLY and CDR2 is FYNNEI. This CDR3 region has 16 residues. J was trimmed by 4 bases and V by 0 bases; bases with no gene match: 0. This CDR3 is CASSEAGQGATGELFF. The DNA for the CDR3 is TGTGCCAGCAGTGAAGCGGGACAGGGGGCCACCGGGGAGCTGTTTTTT.

In its sample, this clonotype was seen once. Being one base from a much bigger clone, this may be a read error. This is likely a read error, given that the CDR3 carries no conserved phenylalanine or tryptophan at its end. The chain couples TRBV3-1 to TRBJ1-2; tentative D call: TRBD1 (6 bases). From germline, CDR1 is LGHDT and CDR2 YNNKEL (reference sequence). V lost 8 bases and J lost 5, with 9 bases in between. The CDR3 runs 11 residues. CDR3 loop: CASDGQYGYTL. The CDR3 region has the DNA TGTGCCAGCGATGGACAGTATGGCTACACCCTC.